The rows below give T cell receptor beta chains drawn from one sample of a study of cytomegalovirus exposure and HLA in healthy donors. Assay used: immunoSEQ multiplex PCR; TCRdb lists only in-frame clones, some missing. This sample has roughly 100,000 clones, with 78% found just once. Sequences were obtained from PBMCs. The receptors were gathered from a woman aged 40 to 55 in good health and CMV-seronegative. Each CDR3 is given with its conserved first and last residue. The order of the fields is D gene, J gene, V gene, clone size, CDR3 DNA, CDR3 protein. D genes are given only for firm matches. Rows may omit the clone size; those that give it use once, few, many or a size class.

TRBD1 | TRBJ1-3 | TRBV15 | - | TGTGCCACCGGGACAGCCTTCAGAAACACCATATATTTT | CATGTAFRNTIYF
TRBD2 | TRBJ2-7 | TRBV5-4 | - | TGTGCCAGCAGCTGGGGGGGACGGATGGGATCCTACGAGCAGTACTTC | CASSWGGRMGSYEQYF
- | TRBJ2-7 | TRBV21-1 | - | TGTGCCAGCAGCAAAACCGACAAAAAGTACTTC | CASSKTDKKYF
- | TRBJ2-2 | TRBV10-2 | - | TGCGCCAGCAGCAGTGACAGTTTCAGCACCGGGGAGCTGTTTTTT | CASSSDSFSTGELFF
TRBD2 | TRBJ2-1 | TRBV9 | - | TGTGCCAGCAGCGTGACTAGCCACAATGAGCAGTTCTTC | CASSVTSHNEQFF
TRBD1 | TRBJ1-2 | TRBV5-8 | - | TGTGCCAGCAGTAGGGACAGGGACTATGGCTACACCTTC | CASSRDRDYGYTF
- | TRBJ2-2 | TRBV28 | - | TGTGCCAGCAGTCTGTCCGGGAGTTATTCCGGGGAGCTGTTTTTT | CASSLSGSYSGELFF
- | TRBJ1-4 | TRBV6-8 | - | TGTGCCAGCATCGGAGCTCGGGAAGAAAAACTGTTTTTT | CASIGAREEKLFF
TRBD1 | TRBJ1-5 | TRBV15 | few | TGTGCCACCAGCAGCACAGGGGAGAGCAATCAGCCCCAGCATTTT | CATSSTGESNQPQHF
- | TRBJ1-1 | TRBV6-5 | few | TGTGCCAGCAGTTCCCCAGTCAGGGGAACTGAAGCTTTCTTT | CASSSPVRGTEAFF
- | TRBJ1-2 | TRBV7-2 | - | TGTGCCAGCAGCTTAGTTCAGAGAGGTGGCTACACCTTC | CASSLVQRGGYTF
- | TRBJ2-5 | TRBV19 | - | TGTGCCAGTAGTATAGCCGGGGGAGAGACCCAGTACTTC | CASSIAGGETQYF
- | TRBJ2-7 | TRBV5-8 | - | TGTGCCAGCAGCTTGGCCGAGGTGGGCAGGGTCTTCGAGCAGTACTTC | CASSLAEVGRVFEQYF
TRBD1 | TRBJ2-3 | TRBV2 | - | TGTGCCAGCAAAAGGGACAGGGGAGTAAGGACAGATACGCAGTATTTT | CASKRDRGVRTDTQYF
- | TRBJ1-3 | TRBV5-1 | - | TGCGCCAGCACCCCAGGGATCTCTGGAAACACCATATATTTT | CASTPGISGNTIYF
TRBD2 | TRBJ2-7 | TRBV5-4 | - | TGTGCCAGCAGCCCATTAGCGGGAGAGAACGAGCAGTACTTC | CASSPLAGENEQYF
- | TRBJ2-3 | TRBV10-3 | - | TGTGCCATCAGTGAGGGAGGGGGCTGGGATCACACAGATACGCAGTATTTT | CAISEGGGWDHTDTQYF
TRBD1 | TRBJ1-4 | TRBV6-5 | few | TGTGCCAGCAGTTACGTATGGACAGGGAGTGAAAAACTGTTTTTT | CASSYVWTGSEKLFF
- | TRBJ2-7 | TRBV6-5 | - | TGTGCCAGCAGTTACTCGATGGGGGCGGGAGCCATTGAGCAGTACTTC | CASSYSMGAGAIEQYF
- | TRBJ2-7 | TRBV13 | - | TGTGCCAGCAGCTTAGGGCGGAGAGGAGAGGAGCAGTACTTC | CASSLGRRGEEQYF
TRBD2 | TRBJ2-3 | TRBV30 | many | TGTGCCTGGATGTGGACTAGCGGAGATACGCAGTATTTT | CAWMWTSGDTQYF
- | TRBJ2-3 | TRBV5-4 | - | TGTGCCAGCAGCTTGGTTGGGGGCAGCACAGATACGCAGTATTTT | CASSLVGGSTDTQYF
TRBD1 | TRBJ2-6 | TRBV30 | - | TGTGCCTGGAGTGGCGTCAGGGGGTTCTTCTCTGGGGCCAACGTCCTGACTTTC | CAWSGVRGFFSGANVLTF
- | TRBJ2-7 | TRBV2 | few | TGTGCCAGCAGGCCACCCTACAGGGGAGGCGACGAGCAGTACTTC | CASRPPYRGGDEQYF
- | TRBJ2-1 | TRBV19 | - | TGTGCCAGTAGCACTAGTTTCTACAATGAGCAGTTCTTC | CASSTSFYNEQFF
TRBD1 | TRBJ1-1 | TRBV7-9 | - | TGTGCCAGCAGATGGGCAGGGGGCGATGAAGCTTTCTTT | CASRWAGGDEAFF
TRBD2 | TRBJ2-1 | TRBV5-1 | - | TGCGCCAGCAGCTTTAGGACTAGCGGAGCCTACAATGAGCAGTTCTTC | CASSFRTSGAYNEQFF
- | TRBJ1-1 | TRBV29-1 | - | TGCAGCGTTGCTCCGGGGATGAGGAACACTGAAGCTTTCTTT | CSVAPGMRNTEAFF
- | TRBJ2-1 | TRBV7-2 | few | TGTGCCAGCAGTAGGAGTACCTACAATGAGCAGTTCTTC | CASSRSTYNEQFF